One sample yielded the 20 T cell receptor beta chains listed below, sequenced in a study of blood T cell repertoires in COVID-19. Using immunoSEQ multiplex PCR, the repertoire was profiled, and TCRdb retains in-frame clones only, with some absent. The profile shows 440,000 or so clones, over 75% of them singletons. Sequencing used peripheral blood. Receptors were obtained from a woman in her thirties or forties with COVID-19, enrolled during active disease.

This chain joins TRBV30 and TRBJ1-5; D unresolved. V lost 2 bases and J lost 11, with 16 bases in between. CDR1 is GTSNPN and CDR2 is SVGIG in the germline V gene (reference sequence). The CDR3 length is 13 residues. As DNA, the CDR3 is TGTGCCTGGAGTATTGGAGGAGCAGAGGCCCAGCATTTT. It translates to CAWSIGGAEAQHF.

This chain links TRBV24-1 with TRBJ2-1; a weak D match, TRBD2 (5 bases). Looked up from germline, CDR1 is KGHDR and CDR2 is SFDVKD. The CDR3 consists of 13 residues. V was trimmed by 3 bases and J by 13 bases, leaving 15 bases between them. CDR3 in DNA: TGTGCCACCAGTGATGGCGACCGGGATACCCAGTTCTTC. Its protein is CATSDGDRDTQFF.

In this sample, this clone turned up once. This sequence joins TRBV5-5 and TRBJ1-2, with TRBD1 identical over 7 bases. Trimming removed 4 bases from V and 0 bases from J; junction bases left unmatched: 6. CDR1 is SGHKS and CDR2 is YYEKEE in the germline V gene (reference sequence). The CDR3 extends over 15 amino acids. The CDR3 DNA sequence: TGTGCCAGCAGCGAGGGACAGCCAACTAACTATGGCTACACCTTC. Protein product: CASSEGQPTNYGYTF. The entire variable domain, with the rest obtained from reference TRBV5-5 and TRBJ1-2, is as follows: DAGVTQSPTHLIKTRGQQVTLRCSPISGHKSVSWYQQVLGQGPQFIFQYYEKEERGRGNFPDRFSARQFPNYSSELNVNALLLGDSALYLCASSEGQPTNYGYTFGSGTRLTVV.

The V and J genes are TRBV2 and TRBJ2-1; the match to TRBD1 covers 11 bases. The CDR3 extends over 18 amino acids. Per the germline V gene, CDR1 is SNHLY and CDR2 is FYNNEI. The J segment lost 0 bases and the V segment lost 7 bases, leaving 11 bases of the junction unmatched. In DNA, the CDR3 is TGTGCCAGCAAGCCGGGACAGGGGGTACAAAGCTCCTACAATGAGCAGTTCTTC. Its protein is CASKPGQGVQSSYNEQFF.

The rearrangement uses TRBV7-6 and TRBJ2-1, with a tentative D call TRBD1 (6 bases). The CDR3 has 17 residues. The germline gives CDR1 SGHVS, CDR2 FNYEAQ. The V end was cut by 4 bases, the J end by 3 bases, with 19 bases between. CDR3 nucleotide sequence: TGTGCCAGCAGCTCCCAACAGGGACCCCGGGGCTACAATGAGCAGTTCTTC. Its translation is CASSSQQGPRGYNEQFF. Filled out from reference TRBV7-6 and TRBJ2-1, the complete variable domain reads GAGVSQSPRYKVTKRGQDVALRCDPISGHVSLYWYRQALGQGPEFLTYFNYEAQQDKSGLPNDRFSAERPEGSISTLTIQRTEQRDSAMYRCASSSQQGPRGYNEQFFGPGTRLTVL.

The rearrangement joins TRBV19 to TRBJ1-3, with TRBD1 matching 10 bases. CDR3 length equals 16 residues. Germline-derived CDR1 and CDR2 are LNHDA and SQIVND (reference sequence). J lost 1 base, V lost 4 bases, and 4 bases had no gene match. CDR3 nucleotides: TGTGCCAGTAGTACGGGACAGGGGAGATCTGGAAACACCATATATTTT. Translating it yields CASSTGQGRSGNTIYF. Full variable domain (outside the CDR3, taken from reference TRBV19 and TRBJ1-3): DGGITQSPKYLFRKEGQNVTLSCEQNLNHDAMYWYRQDPGQGLRLIYYSQIVNDFQKGDIAEGYSVSREKKESFPLTVTSAQKNPTAFYLCASSTGQGRSGNTIYFGEGSWLTVV.

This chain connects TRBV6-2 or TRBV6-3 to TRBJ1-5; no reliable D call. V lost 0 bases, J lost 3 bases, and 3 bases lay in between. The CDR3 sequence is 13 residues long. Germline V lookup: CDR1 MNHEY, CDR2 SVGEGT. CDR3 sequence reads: CASSYSHNQPQHF. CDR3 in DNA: TGTGCCAGCAGTTACTCCCACAATCAGCCCCAGCATTTT.

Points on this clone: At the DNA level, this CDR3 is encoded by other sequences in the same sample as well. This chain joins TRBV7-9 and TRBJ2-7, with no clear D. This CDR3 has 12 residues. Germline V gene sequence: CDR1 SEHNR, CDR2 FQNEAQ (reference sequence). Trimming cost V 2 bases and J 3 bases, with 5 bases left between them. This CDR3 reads CASSLTGYEQYF. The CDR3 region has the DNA TGTGCCAGCAGCTTAACGGGCTACGAGCAGTACTTC.

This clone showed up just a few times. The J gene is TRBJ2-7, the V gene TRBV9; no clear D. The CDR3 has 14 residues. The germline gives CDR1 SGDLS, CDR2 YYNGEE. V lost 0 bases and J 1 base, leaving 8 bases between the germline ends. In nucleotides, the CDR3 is TGTGCCAGCAGCGTAGGAAGCAGGTCCTACGAGCAGTACTTC. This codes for CASSVGSRSYEQYF.

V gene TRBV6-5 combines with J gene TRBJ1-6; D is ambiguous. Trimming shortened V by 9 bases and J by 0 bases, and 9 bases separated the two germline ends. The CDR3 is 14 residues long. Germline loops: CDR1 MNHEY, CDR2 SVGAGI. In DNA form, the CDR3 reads TGTGCCAGTGCCCTGAGCTCCTATAATTCACCCCTCCACTTT. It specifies CASALSSYNSPLHF.

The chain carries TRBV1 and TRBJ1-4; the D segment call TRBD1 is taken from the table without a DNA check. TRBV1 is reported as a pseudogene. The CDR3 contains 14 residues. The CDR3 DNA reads TGCACCAGCAGCCCCCGGACAGAGAATGAAAAACTGTTTTTT. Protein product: CTSSPRTENEKLFF.

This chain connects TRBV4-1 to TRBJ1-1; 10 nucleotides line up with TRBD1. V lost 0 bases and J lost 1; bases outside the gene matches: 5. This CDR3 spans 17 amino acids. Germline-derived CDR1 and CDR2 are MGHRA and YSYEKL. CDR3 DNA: TGCGCCAGCAGCCAAGAGACAGGGGGCGTCAGGAACACTGAAGCTTTCTTT. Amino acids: CASSQETGGVRNTEAFF.

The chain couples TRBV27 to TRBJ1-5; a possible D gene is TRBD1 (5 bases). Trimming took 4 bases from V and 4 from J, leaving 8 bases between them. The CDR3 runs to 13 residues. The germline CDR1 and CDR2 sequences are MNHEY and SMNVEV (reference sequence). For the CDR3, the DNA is TGTGCCAGCAGTTGGGACTTTAATCAGCCCCAGCATTTT. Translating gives CASSWDFNQPQHF.

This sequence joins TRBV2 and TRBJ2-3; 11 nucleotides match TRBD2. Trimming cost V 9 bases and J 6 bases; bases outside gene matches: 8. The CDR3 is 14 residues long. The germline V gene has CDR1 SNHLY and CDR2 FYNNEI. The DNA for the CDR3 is TGTGCCAGTTCGGGACTAGCGGCCAAGGATACGCAGTATTTT. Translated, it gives CASSGLAAKDTQYF.

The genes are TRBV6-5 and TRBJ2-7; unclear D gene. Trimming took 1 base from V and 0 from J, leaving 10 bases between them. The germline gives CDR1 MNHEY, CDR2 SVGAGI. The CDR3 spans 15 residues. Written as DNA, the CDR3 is TGTGCCAGCAGTTACTATCCCGGTACCTCCTACGAGCAGTACTTC. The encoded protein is CASSYYPGTSYEQYF.

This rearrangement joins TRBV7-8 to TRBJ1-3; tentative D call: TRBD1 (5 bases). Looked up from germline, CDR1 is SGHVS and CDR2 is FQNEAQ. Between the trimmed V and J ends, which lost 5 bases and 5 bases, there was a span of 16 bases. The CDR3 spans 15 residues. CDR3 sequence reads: CASSLGPGRRNTIYF. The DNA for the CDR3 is TGTGCCAGCAGCCTCGGACCAGGGAGGAGAAACACCATATATTTT.

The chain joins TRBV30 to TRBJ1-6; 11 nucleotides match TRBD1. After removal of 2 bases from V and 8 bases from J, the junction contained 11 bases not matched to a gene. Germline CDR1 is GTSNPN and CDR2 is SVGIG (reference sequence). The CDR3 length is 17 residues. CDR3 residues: CAWSSPGTGGQYSPLHF. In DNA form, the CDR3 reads TGTGCCTGGAGTTCCCCCGGGACAGGGGGACAATATTCACCCCTCCACTTT.

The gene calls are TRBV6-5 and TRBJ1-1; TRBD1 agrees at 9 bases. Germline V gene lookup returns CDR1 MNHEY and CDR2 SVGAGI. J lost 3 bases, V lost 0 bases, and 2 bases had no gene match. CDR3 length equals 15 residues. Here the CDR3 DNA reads TGTGCCAGCAGTTACTCGCGGACAGGGGACACTGAAGCTTTCTTT. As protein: CASSYSRTGDTEAFF.

The CDR3: CASGLVLGARLNTEAFF. The CDR3 coding sequence is TGTGCTAGTGGTTTGGTACTCGGTGCAAGATTGAACACTGAAGCTTTCTTT. V is TRBV12-5 and J is TRBJ1-1; D gene ambiguous. Germline assignment: CDR1 LGHNT and CDR2 FRNRAP. V shed 0 bases and J shed 0 bases, with 14 bases lying between them. This CDR3 contains 17 residues.

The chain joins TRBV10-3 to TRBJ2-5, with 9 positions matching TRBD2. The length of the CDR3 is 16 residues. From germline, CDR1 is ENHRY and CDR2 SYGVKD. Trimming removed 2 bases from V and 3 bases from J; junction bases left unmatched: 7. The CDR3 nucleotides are TGTGCCATCAGTGAGGCGCCTAGCGGGGATAAAGAGACCCAGTACTTC. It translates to CAISEAPSGDKETQYF.